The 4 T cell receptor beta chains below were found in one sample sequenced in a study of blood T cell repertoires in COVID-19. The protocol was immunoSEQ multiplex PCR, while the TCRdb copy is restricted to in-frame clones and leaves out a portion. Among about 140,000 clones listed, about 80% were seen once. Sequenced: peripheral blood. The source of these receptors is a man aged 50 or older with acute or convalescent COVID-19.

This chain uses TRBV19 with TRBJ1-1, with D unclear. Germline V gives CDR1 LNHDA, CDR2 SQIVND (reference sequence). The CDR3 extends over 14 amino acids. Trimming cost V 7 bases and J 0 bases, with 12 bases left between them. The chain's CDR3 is CASKVEVMNTEAFF. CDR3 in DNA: TGTGCCAGTAAAGTGGAGGTAATGAACACTGAAGCTTTCTTT.

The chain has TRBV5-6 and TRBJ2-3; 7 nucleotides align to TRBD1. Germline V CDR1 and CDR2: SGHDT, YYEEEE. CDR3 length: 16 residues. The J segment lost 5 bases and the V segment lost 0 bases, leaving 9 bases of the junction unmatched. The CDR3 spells CASSLGVRGLVDTQYF. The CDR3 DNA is TGTGCCAGCAGCTTGGGAGTCAGGGGGTTGGTAGATACGCAGTATTTT.

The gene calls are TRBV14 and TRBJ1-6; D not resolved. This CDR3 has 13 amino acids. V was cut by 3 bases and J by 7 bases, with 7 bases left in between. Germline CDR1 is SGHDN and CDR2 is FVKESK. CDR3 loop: CASSQTGNSPLHF. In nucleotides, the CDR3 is TGTGCCAGCAGCCAGACCGGGAATTCACCCCTCCACTTT.

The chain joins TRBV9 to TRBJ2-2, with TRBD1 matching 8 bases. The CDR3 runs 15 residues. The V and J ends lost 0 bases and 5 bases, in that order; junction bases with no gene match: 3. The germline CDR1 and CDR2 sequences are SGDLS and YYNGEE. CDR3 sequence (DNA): TGTGCCAGCAGCGTAGGGGACAGGTCAACCGGGGAGCTGTTTTTT. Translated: CASSVGDRSTGELFF.